Presented here are 20 T cell receptor beta chains from one specimen sequenced in a study of identical twins. TCRdb re-analysed the 5' RACE reads in MiXCR, keeping a single row per CDR3 protein. This table holds 1.5 million to 2 million distinct CDR3 sequences, less than 40% found once. The source material was cord blood. The source of these receptors is a newborn girl in good health.

V gene TRBV3-1 combines with J gene TRBJ2-1, with D uncertain. From germline, CDR1 is LGHDT and CDR2 YNNKEL (reference sequence). V was shortened by 3 bases and J by 7 bases, with 13 bases between the two germline ends. The CDR3 is made up of 14 amino acids. The CDR3: CASSQTSFPNEQFF. DNA for the CDR3: TGTGCCAGCAGCCAGACCTCCTTCCCAAATGAGCAGTTCTTC.

V is TRBV2 and J is TRBJ2-3, with TRBD2 identical over 15 bases. V lost 6 bases, J lost 2 bases, and 15 bases stayed unmatched. Per the germline V gene, CDR1 is SNHLY and CDR2 is FYNNEI. This CDR3 is built from 20 residues. In nucleotides, the CDR3 is TGTGCCAGCAGCATTTATCCCGGGACTAGCGGGAGGACTTTCACAGATACGCAGTATTTT. Its protein product is CASSIYPGTSGRTFTDTQYF.

This clonotype was counted only a few times. The chain joins TRBV28 to TRBJ1-1; perhaps TRBD1 as D (6 bases). The CDR3 is made up of 15 amino acids. Germline CDR1 MDHEN, CDR2 SYDVKM. V was cut by 5 bases and J by 1 base, with 14 bases left in between. In nucleotides, the CDR3 is TGTGCCAGCAGTACCCCGACAGGCCCGAACACTGAAGCTTTCTTT. Encoded protein: CASSTPTGPNTEAFF.

This clonotype was seen a handful of times. The J gene is TRBJ2-7, the V gene TRBV2; D unclear. The V and J ends lost 10 bases and 3 bases respectively, with 19 bases between them. CDR3 length equals 14 residues. Germline V gene sequence: CDR1 SNHLY, CDR2 FYNNEI. CDR3 sequence reads: CATRSQWVGYEQYF. CDR3 nucleotides: TGTGCCACCAGATCTCAATGGGTTGGCTACGAGCAGTACTTC. Looking up the rest from reference TRBV2 and TRBJ2-7 gives the full variable domain: EPEVTQTPSHQVTQMGQEVILRCVPISNHLYFYWYRQILGQKVEFLVSFYNNEISEKSEIFDDQFSVERPDGSNFTLKIRSTKLEDSAMYFCATRSQWVGYEQYFGPGTRLTVT.

CDR3 coding DNA: TGTGCCAGCAGCCGCACAGGGGTGGACTATGGCTACACCTTC. It codes for CASSRTGVDYGYTF. The genes are TRBV3-1 and TRBJ1-2; 7 bases are shared with TRBD1. V trimming: 4 bases; J trimming: 3 bases; junction bases outside the gene matches: 5. CDR1 and CDR2 (germline): LGHDT, YNNKEL (reference sequence). This CDR3 region has 14 residues.

This chain uses TRBV20-1 with TRBJ1-2; D ambiguous. V was shortened by 6 bases and J by 0 bases, with 23 bases between the two germline ends. The CDR3 is 17 amino acids. Germline values: CDR1 DFQATT, CDR2 SNEGSKA (reference sequence). CDR3 in amino acids: CSAYHSSLVATNYGYTF. In DNA form, the CDR3 reads TGCAGTGCGTATCATAGCAGCCTCGTTGCAACTAACTATGGCTACACCTTC.

This clonotype was seen a few times. The chain links TRBV6-1 to TRBJ1-1; perhaps TRBD1 as D (5 bases). The CDR3 totals 15 residues. In germline, CDR1 is MNHNS, CDR2 SASEGT. With 2 bases removed from V and 0 bases from J, the gap between germline ends came to 10 bases. The CDR3 nucleotides read TGTGCCAGCAGTGAACAGGGCCCCGTGAACACTGAAGCTTTCTTT. It translates to CASSEQGPVNTEAFF.

The V gene is TRBV20-1, the J gene TRBJ2-5, with TRBD1 matching 8 bases. The DNA end favors TRBJ2-7, so the J call may be wrong. Germline-derived CDR1 and CDR2 are DFQATT and SNEGSKA (reference sequence). This CDR3 spans 15 amino acids. The CDR3 DNA follows: TGCAGTGCTAGGGTACTTCGGCAGGGGGCATACGAGCAGTACTTC. Encoded protein: CSARVLRQGAYEQYF.

The V gene is TRBV29-1, the J gene TRBJ2-3; the match to TRBD1 covers 9 bases. In germline, CDR1 is SQVTM, CDR2 ANQGSEA. The CDR3 is 17 residues long. The trim removed 4 bases at V and 0 bases at J, leaving 11 bases unmatched. In nucleotides, the CDR3 is TGCAGCGTTGCGAGGGACAGGGCCCTGATTAGCACAGATACGCAGTATTTT. Its protein product is CSVARDRALISTDTQYF.

This clonotype has just a few counts. The chain joins TRBV28 to TRBJ2-5; 9 bases align to TRBD2. The germline gives CDR1 MDHEN, CDR2 SYDVKM. V dropped 2 bases and J dropped 3; count of bases not matched to a gene: 7. The CDR3 has 16 residues. CDR3 protein: CASSLAGGPSEETQYF. For the CDR3, the DNA is TGTGCCAGCAGTTTAGCGGGAGGGCCCTCGGAAGAGACCCAGTACTTC.

The chain joins TRBV4-1 to TRBJ2-1; D gene ambiguous. The V and J ends lost 0 bases and 10 bases respectively, with 7 bases between them. Germline values: CDR1 MGHRA, CDR2 YSYEKL. The CDR3 has 12 amino acids. In nucleotides, the CDR3 is TGCGCCAGCAGCCAAGAAGACTCCGAGCAGTTCTTC. As protein: CASSQEDSEQFF.

There are a few counts of this clonotype. The chain links TRBV25-1 to TRBJ2-7, with D perhaps given as TRBD1 or TRBD2 (5 bases each). There are 13 residues in the CDR3. Deletions cut 5 bases from V and 7 bases from J, with 15 bases between. The germline V gene has CDR1 MGHDK and CDR2 SYGVNS. The CDR3 loop reads CASSWTRGNEQYF. In DNA form, the CDR3 reads TGTGCCAGCAGTTGGACACGGGGCAATGAGCAGTACTTC.

This chain uses TRBV10-3 with TRBJ1-2, with unresolved D. Germline V gives CDR1 ENHRY, CDR2 SYGVKD. The CDR3 is 15 residues long. With 0 bases removed from V and 5 bases from J, the gap between germline ends came to 13 bases. CDR3 sequence (DNA): TGTGCCATCAGTGAGTCGGCAGGTCGAGGATATGGCTACACCTTC. It translates to CAISESAGRGYGYTF.

The chain links TRBV28 to TRBJ2-3, with D maybe TRBD2 (6 bases). The germline CDR1 and CDR2 sequences are MDHEN and SYDVKM. V was shortened by 3 bases and J by 0 bases, with 16 bases between the two germline ends. The CDR3 sequence is 17 residues long. The CDR3 region is CASSFHIAEHSTDTQYF. As DNA, the CDR3 is TGTGCCAGCAGTTTCCACATAGCGGAGCATAGCACAGATACGCAGTATTTT.

The rearrangement links TRBV24-1 to TRBJ1-1, with D possibly TRBD1 on 6 matching bases. Germline CDR1 is KGHDR and CDR2 is SFDVKD. V was clipped by 0 bases and J by 2 bases, with 6 bases between them. The CDR3 is 14 residues long. CDR3 protein: CATSDLGTNTEAFF. The CDR3 DNA reads TGTGCCACCAGTGATTTGGGGACAAACACTGAAGCTTTCTTT.

There are a few counts of this clonotype. V is TRBV20-1 and J is TRBJ1-2, with D possibly TRBD1 on 5 matching bases. CDR1 and CDR2 (germline): DFQATT, SNEGSKA (reference sequence). V lost 0 bases, J lost 7 bases, and 6 bases lay in between. The CDR3 is made up of 11 amino acids. CDR3 nucleotide sequence: TGCAGTGCTAGAGAAGGGGTTGGCTACACCTTC. The encoded protein is CSAREGVGYTF.

Ten or more counts support this clonotype. This CDR3 reads CASSYSKPPLDTQYF. In DNA, the CDR3 is TGTGCCAGCAGTTACTCGAAACCCCCATTGGATACGCAGTATTTT. The chain links TRBV6-5 to TRBJ2-3, with unresolved D. V lost 0 bases, J lost 6 bases, and 13 bases lay in between. Germline V gene data show CDR1 as MNHEY and CDR2 as SVGAGI. The length of the CDR3 is 15 residues.

Ten or more counts support this clonotype. The J gene is TRBJ2-5, the V gene TRBV4-2; TRBD1 matches 10 bases. V lost 6 bases to trimming and J lost 4 bases; unmatched junction nucleotides: 8. CDR1 LGHNA and CDR2 YNFKEQ come from the germline V gene. The CDR3 loop spans 15 amino acids. The CDR3 protein is CASSRRDRGRETQYF. The CDR3 bases are TGTGCCAGCAGTCGGCGGGACAGGGGCCGAGAGACCCAGTACTTC.

Of note for this clonotype: One end of the junction fails to match germline, which may point to a read error. The chain couples TRBV12-5 to TRBJ1-1; TRBD1 agrees at 11 bases. Germline V gene sequence: CDR1 LGHNT, CDR2 FRNRAP. The CDR3 has 17 residues. The CDR3 protein is CAIGLALDRGLGTEAFF. The CDR3 nucleotides are TGTGCTATTGGTTTGGCCTTGGACAGGGGGCTTGGCACTGAAGCTTTCTTT.

The gene calls are TRBV24-1 and TRBJ2-1; possibly TRBD1 or TRBD2 for D (5 bases each). V was shortened by 3 bases and J by 0 bases, with 20 bases between the two germline ends. This CDR3 comprises 19 residues. The germline V gene encodes CDR1 KGHDR and CDR2 SFDVKD. This CDR3 is CATSDVLVFGGSSYNEQFF. DNA for the CDR3: TGTGCCACCAGTGATGTACTAGTGTTTGGGGGTAGCTCCTACAATGAGCAGTTCTTC.